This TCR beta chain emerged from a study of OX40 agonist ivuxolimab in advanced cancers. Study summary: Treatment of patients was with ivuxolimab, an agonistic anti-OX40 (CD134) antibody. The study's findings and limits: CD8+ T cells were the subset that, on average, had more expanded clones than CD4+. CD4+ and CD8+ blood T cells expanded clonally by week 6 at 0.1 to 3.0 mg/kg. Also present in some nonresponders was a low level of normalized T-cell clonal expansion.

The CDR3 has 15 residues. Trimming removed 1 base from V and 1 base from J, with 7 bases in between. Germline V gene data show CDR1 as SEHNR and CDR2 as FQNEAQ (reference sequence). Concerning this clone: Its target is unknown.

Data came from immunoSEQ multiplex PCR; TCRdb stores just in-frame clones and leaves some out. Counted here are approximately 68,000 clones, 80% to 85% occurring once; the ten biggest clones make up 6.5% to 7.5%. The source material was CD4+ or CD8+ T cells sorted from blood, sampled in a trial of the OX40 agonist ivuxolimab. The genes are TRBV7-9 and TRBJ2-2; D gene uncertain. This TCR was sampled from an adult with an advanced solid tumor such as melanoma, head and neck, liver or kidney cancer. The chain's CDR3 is CASSLEVLNTGELFF. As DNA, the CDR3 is TGTGCCAGCAGCTTAGAAGTATTGAACACCGGGGAGCTGTTTTTT.